This T cell receptor (delta chain) emerged from a study of human gamma delta and Vdelta1 T cells. From germline, CDR1 is TSWWSYY and CDR2 QGS. The CDR3 runs 18 residues. V lost 3 bases, J lost 12 bases, and 21 bases stayed unmatched. In regard to this clone: Its antigen is still unknown.

TCRdb reprocessed the PCR reads using CATT. Of around 13,000 delta-chain clones listed, approximately 51% were seen once; the top ten hold over 1.2%. The study's findings and limits: Delta One T cells were reportedly polyclonal and broadly cytotoxic against acute myeloid leukemia.

The rearrangement uses TRDV1 and TRDJ2, with TRDD3 identical over 8 bases. This sequence was found in a human donor in good health. Sample: Vdelta1 gamma-delta T cells from blood grown in culture (DOT cells). CDR3 coding DNA: TGTGCTCTTGGGGAGCTTCGTACTGGGGGTAGGCACACCGATAAACTCTTCTTT. This codes for CALGELRTGGRHTDKLFF.